Listed below are T cell receptor beta chains from one sample, sequenced in a study of blood T cell repertoires in COVID-19. Assay: immunoSEQ multiplex PCR; the TCRdb copy retains only in-frame clones and omits some. The sample consists of 270,000 or so clones, about 89% of them appearing once. Material: peripheral blood. These receptors were obtained from a man between 35 and 55 years old with active or convalescent COVID-19. CDR3s leave out the opening cysteine and the closing phenylalanine or tryptophan.

TRBV24-1,ATSDRGTGVTGELF
TRBV30,AWSVGGGVGYT
TRBV4-1,ASSPEFRGPYGYT
TRBV7-6,ASSPPRLGPNEQF
TRBV6-2/TRBV6-3,ASSPWGRNQPQH
TRBV24-1,AIQDWTNTGELF
TRBV7-2,ATRRLRQTGELF
TRBV30,AWGTFLQGSGYT
TRBV18,ASSRDRGHGQPQH
TRBV11-2,ASSFRRVGELF
TRBV21-1,ASKGFGGTGNEQF
TRBV7-2,ASSPGTFQETQY
TRBV21-1,ASNPGQTSMNTEAF
TRBV7-9,ASSFGGFPYGYT
TRBV10-1,ASSLGPNQPQH
TRBV24-1,ATSESRTGTAEQF